The next 31 T cell receptor beta chains were all read from a single sample in a study of chemoradiotherapy in HPV16-positive cancers. Method: immunoSEQ multiplex PCR; TCRdb's copy keeps in-frame clones and lacks some. The sample records tens of thousands of clones, approximately 89% being singletons. The sequencing here drew on blood, taken from a patient who underwent chemoradiotherapy. The receptors stem from a human donor with HPV-associated anogenital cancer.

The chain combines TRBV7-2 with TRBJ2-5, with D possibly TRBD2 on 5 matching bases. Trimming stripped 1 base from V and 2 bases from J, with 11 bases between. The CDR3 extends over 15 amino acids. The germline CDR1 and CDR2 sequences are SGHTA and FQGNSA. The CDR3 sequence is CASSLVAGVQETQYF. The CDR3 DNA reads as TGTGCCAGCAGCTTAGTCGCCGGGGTGCAAGAGACCCAGTACTTC.

The chain employs TRBV5-1 and TRBJ1-5; D is uncertain. CDR3 length equals 15 residues. Trimming cost V 4 bases and J 1 base, with 12 bases left between them. The V gene's germline CDR1 is SGHRS and CDR2 YFSETQ. CDR3 DNA: TGCGCCAGCAGCCCGGACTTTAAGAGCAATCAGCCCCAGCATTTT. This sequence encodes CASSPDFKSNQPQHF. The full variable domain, in which reference TRBV5-1 and TRBJ1-5 provide the parts outside the CDR3, is KAGVTQTPRYLIKTRGQQVTLSCSPISGHRSVSWYQQTPGQGLQFLFEYFSETQRNKGNFPGRFSGRQFSNSRSEMNVSTLELGDSALYLCASSPDFKSNQPQHFGDGTRLSIL.

In its sample, this clone was seen a few times. The CDR3 DNA reads TGTGCCAGCAGTCAGACAGGGAGTAATTCACCCCTCCACTTT. This sequence encodes CASSQTGSNSPLHF. The J gene is TRBJ1-6, the V gene TRBV7-3; 7 bases are a match to TRBD1. This CDR3 region has 14 residues. Trimming took 6 bases from V and 6 from J; bases not matched to a gene: 5. Germline CDR1 reads SGHTA; CDR2 reads FQGTGA.

CDR3 nucleotides: TGTGCCAGCAGCTTAGGTTCAGGGCGGAATCACGAGCAGTACTTC. The encoded protein is CASSLGSGRNHEQYF. This chain connects TRBV7-9 to TRBJ2-7, with D tentatively TRBD1 (5 bases). The V end was cut by 1 base, the J end by 5 bases, with 15 bases between. Per the germline V gene, CDR1 is SEHNR and CDR2 is FQNEAQ (reference sequence). The CDR3 has 15 amino acids.

This chain uses TRBV19 with TRBJ1-1; 11 bases fit TRBD1. V dropped 8 bases and J dropped 3; count of bases not matched to a gene: 5. CDR1 and CDR2 (germline): LNHDA, SQIVND (reference sequence). The CDR3 consists of 14 residues. In DNA, the CDR3 is TGTGCCAGTGGACAGGGGGCGTCCTACACTGAAGCTTTCTTT. Its translation: CASGQGASYTEAFF.

This chain uses TRBV7-2 with TRBJ2-7; D ambiguous. V shed 1 base and J shed 3 bases, with 7 bases lying between them. Germline V gene lookup returns CDR1 SGHTA and CDR2 FQGNSA. The CDR3 spans 13 residues. The CDR3 nucleotides read TGTGCCAGCAGCTTAGAAGTTAGCTACGAGCAGTACTTC. Residues: CASSLEVSYEQYF.

The chain links TRBV5-5 to TRBJ2-2, with TRBD2 as a possible D gene (5 bases). Germline CDR1 is SGHKS and CDR2 is YYEKEE (reference sequence). The CDR3 totals 16 residues. Trimming cost V 6 bases and J 1 base, with 16 bases left between them. CDR3 residues: CASITLAGKNTGELFF. The DNA of the CDR3 is TGTGCCAGCATCACCTTGGCGGGCAAGAACACCGGGGAGCTGTTTTTT.

The rearrangement joins TRBV19 to TRBJ1-5; 11 bases are a match to TRBD1. This CDR3 is built from 17 residues. The J segment lost 2 bases and the V segment lost 3 bases, leaving 6 bases of the junction unmatched. Germline CDR1 is LNHDA and CDR2 is SQIVND (reference sequence). CDR3 coding DNA: TGTGCCAGTAGTATCTGGGGACAGGGGGTTGGCAATCAGCCCCAGCATTTT. Amino acid sequence: CASSIWGQGVGNQPQHF.

The rearrangement links TRBV18 to TRBJ1-6; D possibly corresponds to TRBD1 (5 bases). Germline CDR1 reads KGHSH; CDR2 reads LQKENI. Deletions cut 6 bases from V and 6 bases from J, with 12 bases between. The CDR3 spans 14 residues. CDR3 in amino acids: CASSRDGVNSPLHF. The CDR3 DNA reads as TGTGCCAGCTCCCGGGACGGGGTTAATTCACCCCTCCACTTT.

This clone was seen only once. The genes are TRBV6-1 and TRBJ2-1; 7 nucleotides line up with TRBD2. Germline V gene sequence: CDR1 MNHNS, CDR2 SASEGT. This CDR3 region has 15 residues. V gave up 1 base and J gave up 6 bases; unmatched junction bases: 6. CDR3 protein: CASSEVGGTLNEQFF. In nucleotides, the CDR3 is TGTGCCAGCAGTGAAGTGGGGGGGACGCTCAATGAGCAGTTCTTC.

This clone appeared once. The chain joins TRBV5-6 to TRBJ2-4; perhaps TRBD1 as D (5 bases). The CDR3 runs to 13 residues. The germline CDR1 and CDR2 sequences are SGHDT and YYEEEE. With 2 bases removed from V and 4 bases from J, the gap between germline ends came to 7 bases. The CDR3 nucleotides are TGTGCCAGCAGCTTAGGGGTAAAAAACATTCAGTACTTC. Amino acid sequence: CASSLGVKNIQYF. The entire variable domain, with the rest obtained from reference TRBV5-6 and TRBJ2-4, is as follows: DAGVTQSPTHLIKTRGQQVTLRCSPKSGHDTVSWYQQALGQGPQFIFQYYEEEERQRGNFPDRFSGHQFPNYSSELNVNALLLGDSALYLCASSLGVKNIQYFGAGTRLSVL.

This rearrangement joins TRBV5-1 to TRBJ1-2; 7 nucleotides match TRBD1. CDR3 length: 14 amino acids. Trimming cost V 4 bases and J 3 bases; bases outside gene matches: 6. Germline V CDR1 and CDR2: SGHRS, YFSETQ. The CDR3 region is CASSRTGVDYGYTF. The CDR3 nucleotides are TGCGCCAGCAGCAGAACAGGGGTTGACTATGGCTACACCTTC. The full variable domain, in which reference TRBV5-1 and TRBJ1-2 provide the parts outside the CDR3, is KAGVTQTPRYLIKTRGQQVTLSCSPISGHRSVSWYQQTPGQGLQFLFEYFSETQRNKGNFPGRFSGRQFSNSRSEMNVSTLELGDSALYLCASSRTGVDYGYTFGSGTRLTVV.

The CDR3 nucleotides are TGTGCCAGCAGCCTACTCGAGACAGGGGCGAGTGGCTACACCTTC. Its translation is CASSLLETGASGYTF. The V gene is TRBV6-6, the J gene TRBJ1-2, with 8 bases that match TRBD1. Germline assignment: CDR1 MNHNY and CDR2 SVGAGI (reference sequence). This CDR3 is 15 amino acids long. After removal of 6 bases from V and 7 bases from J, the junction contained 13 bases not matched to a gene.

The table lists this clone with a count of one. This chain joins TRBV19 and TRBJ2-7, with TRBD1 as a possible D gene (6 bases). The CDR3 runs to 16 residues. Trimming cost V 5 bases and J 2 bases, with 19 bases left between them. Germline assignment: CDR1 LNHDA and CDR2 SQIVND (reference sequence). CDR3 nucleotide sequence: TGTGCCAGTAGTGACCCCCAGGGGCGAAGGGCCTACGAGCAGTACTTC. Encoded protein: CASSDPQGRRAYEQYF.

In its sample, this clone was seen once. CDR3 sequence reads: CASSLPGTQGETQYF. The CDR3 DNA is TGTGCCAGCAGTTTACCAGGGACCCAGGGAGAGACCCAGTACTTC. The chain is built from TRBV28 and TRBJ2-5; D may be TRBD1 or TRBD2 (5 bases each). CDR1 MDHEN and CDR2 SYDVKM come from the germline V gene. This CDR3 has 15 residues. V lost 2 bases and J 4 bases, leaving 14 bases between the germline ends. The whole variable domain, filled in from reference TRBV28 and TRBJ2-5, reads DVKVTQSSRYLVKRTGEKVFLECVQDMDHENMFWYRQDPGLGLRLIYFSYDVKMKEKGDIPEGYSVSREKKERFSLILESASTNQTSMYLCASSLPGTQGETQYFGPGTRLLVL.

In this sample, this clone turned up a few times. The V gene is TRBV4-1, the J gene TRBJ1-1; D is uncertain. CDR1 and CDR2 (germline): MGHRA, YSYEKL. The V and J ends lost 0 bases and 4 bases respectively, with 12 bases between them. The CDR3 consists of 15 residues. In DNA, the CDR3 is TGCGCCAGCAGCCAAGAAGTCGCGGCAGTCACTGAAGCTTTCTTT. Amino acids: CASSQEVAAVTEAFF.

The chain has TRBV6-5 and TRBJ2-5; D unclear. The CDR3 runs 14 residues. Germline CDR1 is MNHEY and CDR2 is SVGAGI. The V gene lost 0 bases and the J gene lost 4 bases, with 9 bases spanning the gap. CDR3 DNA: TGTGCCAGCAGTTACTCGAAATTACTAGAGACCCAGTACTTC. Its translation: CASSYSKLLETQYF.

The chain carries TRBV7-2 and TRBJ2-7; 10 bases map to TRBD2. The germline V gene encodes CDR1 SGHTA and CDR2 FQGNSA. V lost 2 bases to trimming and J lost 5 bases; unmatched junction nucleotides: 12. The CDR3 has 17 residues. The chain's CDR3 is CASSLPTFSGRRNEQYF. The CDR3 DNA reads as TGTGCCAGCAGCTTACCCACCTTTAGCGGGAGGAGAAACGAGCAGTACTTC.

This sequence joins TRBV7-9 and TRBJ2-2, with D perhaps being TRBD1 or TRBD2 (6 bases each). CDR1 is SEHNR and CDR2 is FQNEAQ in the germline V gene (reference sequence). This CDR3 comprises 15 residues. Trimming removed 5 bases from V and 3 bases from J, with 13 bases in between. The CDR3 spells CASSLSRGDTGELFF. DNA of the CDR3: TGTGCCAGCAGCCTCTCAAGGGGGGACACCGGGGAGCTGTTTTTT.

This clone showed up just a few times. The rearrangement links TRBV5-1 to TRBJ2-7; D possibly uses TRBD1 or TRBD2 (5 bases each). V lost 0 bases to trimming and J lost 7 bases, with 17 bases between them. The CDR3 covers 15 residues. The germline gives CDR1 SGHRS, CDR2 YFSETQ. In nucleotides, the CDR3 is TGCGCCAGCAGCTTGGATGGGACGGAGCTACGGGAGCAGTACTTC. Residues: CASSLDGTELREQYF.

V usage is TRBV9 and J usage is TRBJ2-3; D is possibly TRBD2 (7 bases). Trimming took off 0 bases at V and 3 bases at J, with 20 bases between the two ends. The CDR3 runs to 18 residues. Germline lookup yields CDR1 SGDLS and CDR2 YYNGEE. CDR3 in amino acids: CASSVGGGGGASTDTQYF. The CDR3 bases are TGTGCCAGCAGCGTAGGGGGCGGGGGCGGAGCCTCGACAGATACGCAGTATTTT.

The rearrangement joins TRBV27 to TRBJ2-1; possibly TRBD1 for D (5 bases). The CDR3 consists of 16 residues. CDR1 MNHEY and CDR2 SMNVEV come from the germline V gene (reference sequence). V was trimmed by 2 bases and J by 4 bases, leaving 15 bases between them. The CDR3 loop reads CASSLTTSGWYNEQFF. In nucleotides, the CDR3 is TGTGCCAGCAGTTTAACGACGTCAGGGTGGTACAATGAGCAGTTCTTC.

The chain is built from TRBV5-1 and TRBJ2-5; 7 bases agree with TRBD2. The germline gives CDR1 SGHRS, CDR2 YFSETQ. V was clipped by 5 bases and J by 0 bases; unmatched bases: 4. The CDR3 is made up of 14 amino acids. The CDR3 DNA sequence: TGCGCCAGCAGTTGGGAGGGATACCAAGAGACCCAGTACTTC. Amino acids: CASSWEGYQETQYF.

The chain carries TRBV19 and TRBJ1-3; no firm D call. V shed 5 bases and J shed 0 bases, with 8 bases lying between them. This CDR3 is built from 14 residues. Germline values: CDR1 LNHDA, CDR2 SQIVND (reference sequence). In DNA form, the CDR3 reads TGTGCCAGTAGTTCGTCCTCCTCTGGAAACACCATATATTTT. Translation gives CASSSSSSGNTIYF.

V is TRBV5-5 and J is TRBJ1-1; D is unresolved. This CDR3 spans 14 amino acids. V lost 1 base and J lost 0, with 7 bases in between. The germline V gene has CDR1 SGHKS and CDR2 YYEKEE (reference sequence). The CDR3 loop reads CASSLQRMNTEAFF. CDR3 coding DNA: TGTGCCAGCAGCTTGCAACGGATGAACACTGAAGCTTTCTTT.

The chain employs TRBV28 and TRBJ1-2; 9 bases agree with TRBD1. The CDR3 contains 14 residues. The germline CDR1 and CDR2 sequences are MDHEN and SYDVKM. V lost 3 bases, J lost 8 bases, and 7 bases stayed unmatched. The CDR3 sequence: CASSFNRQGEGYTF. The CDR3 bases are TGTGCCAGCAGTTTTAACAGACAGGGGGAAGGCTACACCTTC.

The chain employs TRBV11-3 and TRBJ2-3; the match to TRBD2 covers 8 bases. J gave up 4 bases and V 4 bases, and 10 bases lay outside the gene matches. Per the germline V gene, CDR1 is SGHNT and CDR2 is YENEEA. The CDR3 is made up of 16 amino acids. In DNA, the CDR3 is TGTGCCAGCAGCTCAGGCGGCGGGGGGAGGGCAGATACGCAGTATTTT. This translates into CASSSGGGGRADTQYF.

The genes are TRBV25-1 and TRBJ1-1, with 7 bases identical to TRBD1. Germline V gene lookup returns CDR1 MGHDK and CDR2 SYGVNS. This CDR3 contains 15 residues. The trim removed 7 bases at V and 2 bases at J, leaving 10 bases unmatched. The CDR3 is CASNSPGQLNTEAFF. In DNA form, the CDR3 reads TGTGCCAGCAATTCCCCGGGACAGCTTAACACTGAAGCTTTCTTT.

The V gene is TRBV7-9, the J gene TRBJ2-5; D call uncertain. There are 15 residues in the CDR3. The germline gives CDR1 SEHNR, CDR2 FQNEAQ (reference sequence). Trimming took 3 bases from V and 3 from J, leaving 14 bases between them. CDR3 coding DNA: TGTGCCAGCAGCTTGCCCCTAGTTGGGGAAGAGACCCAGTACTTC. Protein product: CASSLPLVGEETQYF.

This clone is a singleton in its sample. The V call is TRBV10-3, the J call TRBJ2-2; 11 positions agree with TRBD2. CDR3 length equals 16 residues. Looked up from germline, CDR1 is ENHRY and CDR2 is SYGVKD. The ends lost 7 bases at V and 3 bases at J; junction bases unmatched: 7. CDR3 region: CAITTSGRPDTGELFF. As DNA, the CDR3 is TGTGCCATCACCACTAGCGGGAGACCGGACACCGGGGAGCTGTTTTTT.

The CDR3: CASSLPGTGTEAFF. In nucleotides, the CDR3 is TGTGCCAGCAGCTTGCCAGGGACCGGTACTGAAGCTTTCTTT. The chain links TRBV5-4 to TRBJ1-1; D is perhaps TRBD1 (5 bases). The CDR3 runs 14 residues. Trimming cost V 1 base and J 5 bases, with 12 bases left between them. CDR1 and CDR2 (germline): SGHNT, YYREEE (reference sequence).